Listed here are 15 T cell receptor beta chains from one sample, sequenced in a study of blood T cell repertoires in COVID-19. Sequenced by immunoSEQ multiplex PCR; TCRdb stores in-frame clones only, minus some. The sample holds about 260,000 clones, about 81% seen once. The sequencing sample was made of PBMCs or T cells enriched from blood (not recorded which). Receptor source: a man aged 30-40 years with acute COVID-19.

V gene TRBV19 combines with J gene TRBJ2-2; tentatively, D is TRBD1 (6 bases). Germline lookup yields CDR1 LNHDA and CDR2 SQIVND (reference sequence). CDR3 length: 16 amino acids. The V end lost 7 bases, the J end lost 5 bases, and 20 bases lay between the germline ends. The CDR3, as DNA: TGTGCCAGTAACTCAGGGGCCGGGTCGGGGACCGGGGAGCTGTTTTTT. It yields the protein CASNSGAGSGTGELFF.

This chain links TRBV24-1 with TRBJ2-2; tentative D call: TRBD1 (5 bases). CDR3 length: 15 amino acids. Germline-derived CDR1 and CDR2 are KGHDR and SFDVKD. The germline V and J ends were trimmed by 4 bases and 8 bases, with 16 bases remaining between them. CDR3: CATSESQAARGELFF. CDR3 nucleotides: TGTGCCACCAGTGAATCACAGGCCGCTCGAGGGGAGCTGTTTTTT.

The gene calls are TRBV24-1 and TRBJ1-5; D is ambiguous. This CDR3 has 12 amino acids. V was pared by 4 bases and J by 4 bases, with 4 bases between. CDR1 is KGHDR, CDR2 SFDVKD, per germline. The chain's CDR3 is CATSDLNQPQHF. The CDR3 region has the DNA TGTGCCACCAGTGACCTAAATCAGCCCCAGCATTTT.

The genes are TRBV6-2 or TRBV6-3 and TRBJ1-5; D ambiguous. The CDR3 spans 16 residues. The ends were cut back, 0 bases at V and 2 bases at J, with 11 bases in the middle. The germline gives CDR1 MNHEY, CDR2 SVGEGT. The CDR3 DNA sequence: TGTGCCAGCAGTTACTCCAGGATTGTGGGCAATCAGCCCCAGCATTTT. As protein: CASSYSRIVGNQPQHF.

V and J are TRBV29-1 and TRBJ2-5; TRBD1 might be the D (5 bases). Trimming removed 7 bases at V and 2 bases at J, with 11 bases between. The CDR3 has 12 amino acids. The germline V gene encodes CDR1 SQVTM and CDR2 ANQGSEA. DNA for the CDR3: TGCAGCGCCGCCCAGGGACAAGAGACCCAGTACTTC. Residues: CSAAQGQETQYF. Based on the CDR3 plus reference TRBV29-1 and TRBJ2-5, the full variable domain is SAVISQKPSRDICQRGTSLTIQCQVDSQVTMMFWYRQQPGQSLTLIATANQGSEATYESGFVIDKFPISRPNLTFSTLTVSNMSPEDSSIYLCSAAQGQETQYFGPGTRLLVL.

This clone has more than one count but fewer than ten. The J gene is TRBJ2-3, the V gene TRBV2; weak D call: TRBD2 (5 bases). Germline V gene sequence: CDR1 SNHLY, CDR2 FYNNEI. V lost 7 bases and J lost 0, with 14 bases in between. The CDR3 loop spans 15 amino acids. The CDR3, as DNA: TGTGCCAGCAAGGAGCGGAGTACTAGCACAGATACGCAGTATTTT. This gives the protein CASKERSTSTDTQYF. The full variable domain, rest sourced from reference TRBV2 and TRBJ2-3, is EPEVTQTPSHQVTQMGQEVILRCVPISNHLYFYWYRQILGQKVEFLVSFYNNEISEKSEIFDDQFSVERPDGSNFTLKIRSTKLEDSAMYFCASKERSTSTDTQYFGPGTRLTVL.

This clone was observed a handful of times. The chain joins TRBV5-6 to TRBJ2-5, with 9 bases lining up with TRBD1. This CDR3 is 15 amino acids long. Looked up from germline, CDR1 is SGHDT and CDR2 is YYEEEE. V shed 4 bases, J shed 5 bases, and the junction held 9 bases outside the gene matches. The CDR3 sequence: CASSTGQGLGETQYF. CDR3 nucleotide sequence: TGTGCCAGCAGCACAGGACAGGGGCTGGGGGAGACCCAGTACTTC.

The rearrangement joins TRBV7-2 to TRBJ2-5; tentative D call: TRBD2 (6 bases). Germline loops: CDR1 SGHTA, CDR2 FQGNSA. The CDR3 covers 14 residues. Trimming cost V 1 base and J 5 bases, with 11 bases left between them. The CDR3 protein is CASSLGEVFETQYF. DNA for the CDR3: TGTGCCAGCAGCTTAGGGGAGGTATTTGAGACCCAGTACTTC.

The chain uses TRBV30 and TRBJ2-1, with 9 bases that match TRBD2. V was pared by 3 bases and J by 12 bases, with 9 bases of the junction left unmatched. Per the germline V gene, CDR1 is GTSNPN and CDR2 is SVGIG (reference sequence). The CDR3 runs to 13 residues. The CDR3 DNA follows: TGTGCCTGGAGCGGTAGCGGGAGCCCTTCGCAGTTCTTC. Residues: CAWSGSGSPSQFF.

This chain connects TRBV27 to TRBJ1-1, with a possible D match to TRBD1 (6 bases). CDR1 and CDR2 from the germline V gene are MNHEY and SMNVEV (reference sequence). The CDR3 contains 16 residues. Trimming shortened V by 6 bases and J by 0 bases, and 17 bases separated the two germline ends. This CDR3 reads CASSRGQSVMNTEAFF. The DNA of the CDR3 is TGTGCCAGCAGCCGTGGACAGTCCGTCATGAACACTGAAGCTTTCTTT.

V is TRBV9 and J is TRBJ2-5, with D uncertain. In germline, CDR1 is SGDLS, CDR2 YYNGEE. Trimming removed 0 bases at V and 3 bases at J, with 6 bases between. The CDR3 extends over 13 amino acids. In DNA, the CDR3 is TGTGCCAGCAGCGTAGGGGCTGAAGAGACCCAGTACTTC. It codes for CASSVGAEETQYF.

This chain joins TRBV28 and TRBJ1-1; tentatively, D is TRBD1 (5 bases). The CDR3 has 15 amino acids. Germline-derived CDR1 and CDR2 are MDHEN and SYDVKM. V lost 5 bases and J lost 3, with 16 bases in between. The CDR3 region has the DNA TGTGCCAGCAGTCCAACGGGCAGGGCATACACTGAAGCTTTCTTT. Its translation: CASSPTGRAYTEAFF.

The J gene is TRBJ1-5, the V gene TRBV6-5, with 9 nucleotides matching TRBD1. After removal of 6 bases from V and 6 bases from J, the junction contained 6 bases not matched to a gene. CDR3 length: 14 amino acids. Germline V lookup: CDR1 MNHEY, CDR2 SVGAGI. The CDR3 sequence is CASSKGDRAQPQHF. In nucleotides, the CDR3 is TGTGCCAGCAGCAAAGGGGACAGGGCTCAGCCCCAGCATTTT.

This clone was seen more than once but under ten times. The rearrangement links TRBV7-2 to TRBJ2-6; 8 nucleotides line up with TRBD2. CDR1 and CDR2 (germline): SGHTA, FQGNSA. V was pared by 1 base and J by 0 bases, with 5 bases of the junction left unmatched. This CDR3 has 18 residues. This CDR3 reads CASSLDLLAASGANVLTF. In DNA form, the CDR3 reads TGTGCCAGCAGCTTAGACTTACTAGCGGCCTCTGGGGCCAACGTCCTGACTTTC.

The V and J genes are TRBV6-5 and TRBJ1-3; no reliable D call. Per the germline V gene, CDR1 is MNHEY and CDR2 is SVGAGI. The V gene lost 6 bases and the J gene lost 0 bases, with 9 bases spanning the gap. CDR3 size: 14 residues. The CDR3 loop is CASRTAISGNTIYF. The CDR3 bases are TGTGCCAGCAGAACAGCCATCTCTGGAAACACCATATATTTT.